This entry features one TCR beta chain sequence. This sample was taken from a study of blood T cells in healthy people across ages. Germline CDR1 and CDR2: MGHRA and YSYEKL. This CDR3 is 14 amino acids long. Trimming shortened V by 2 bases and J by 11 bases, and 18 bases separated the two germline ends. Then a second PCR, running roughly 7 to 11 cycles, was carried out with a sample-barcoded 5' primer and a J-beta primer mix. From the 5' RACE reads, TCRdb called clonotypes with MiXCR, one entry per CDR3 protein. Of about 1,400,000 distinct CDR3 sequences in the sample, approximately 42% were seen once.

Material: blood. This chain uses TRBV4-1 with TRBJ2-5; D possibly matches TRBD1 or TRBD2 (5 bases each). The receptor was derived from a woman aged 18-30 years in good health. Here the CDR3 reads CASSQLVGVEEQYF. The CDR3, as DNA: TGCGCCAGCAGCCAACTTGTGGGGGTGGAGGAGCAGTACTTC.